This TCR beta chain was found in a study of regulatory T cells in long-lasting Graves disease. Construction of the TCR beta libraries employed iRepertoire HTBI primers in conjunction with Arm-PCR of CDR3 regions. TCRdb reprocessed the multiplex PCR reads with MiXCR, giving one entry per CDR3 protein. The sample includes roughly 400,000 distinct CDR3 sequences, around 20% of them seen just once. This clonotype has at least ten counts. The time point here: persistent/refractory GD, antithyroid drugs over 5 years with positive TRAb. The TCR library used RNA extracted from PBMCs. After removal of 8 bases from V and 7 bases from J, the junction contained 17 bases not matched to a gene. CDR3 length: 18 amino acids.

The material was peripheral blood mononuclear cells (PBMCs), obtained when the disease was refractory, from a patient treated with antithyroid drugs. This clonotype was sampled from a female donor with Graves disease. The rearrangement uses TRBV12-3 or TRBV12-4 and TRBJ2-2; 12 bases line up with TRBD2. The CDR3 region is CASLSWLAGGGDHGELFF. CDR3 coding DNA: TGTGCCAGCCTCTCGTGGCTAGCGGGAGGGGGAGATCACGGGGAGCTGTTTTTT.